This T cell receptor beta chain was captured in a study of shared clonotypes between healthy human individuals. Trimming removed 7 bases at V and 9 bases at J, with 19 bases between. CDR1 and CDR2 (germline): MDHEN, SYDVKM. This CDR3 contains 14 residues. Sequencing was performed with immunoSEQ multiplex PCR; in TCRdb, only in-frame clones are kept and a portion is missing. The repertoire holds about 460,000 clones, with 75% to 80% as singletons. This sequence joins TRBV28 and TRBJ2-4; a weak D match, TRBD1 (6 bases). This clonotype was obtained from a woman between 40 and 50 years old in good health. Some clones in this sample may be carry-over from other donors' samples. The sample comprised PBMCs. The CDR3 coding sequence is TGTGCCAGCACCACCCCTGGGGGCGTTGGCATTCAGTACTTC. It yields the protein CASTTPGGVGIQYF.